This T cell receptor beta chain is from a study of control samples from healthy donors and cancer patients. The CDR3 extends over 16 amino acids. Germline lookup yields CDR1 LGHNT and CDR2 FRNRAP. V was trimmed by 0 bases and J by 1 base, leaving 10 bases between them. Repertoires were generated with immunoSEQ multiplex PCR, while TCRdb's copy carries only in-frame clones and drops some. This table holds over 150,000 clones, around 87% found once. This clone was recorded only once. Specimen: blood. V and J are TRBV12-5 and TRBJ1-3; the D gene is possibly TRBD1 (5 bases). The TCR originated in a woman between 50 and 59 years old in good health. In DNA form, the CDR3 reads TGTGCTAGTGGTTTGGTACGGTGGGGGTCTGGAAACACCATATATTTT. Translating it yields CASGLVRWGSGNTIYF.